What follows describes a single T cell receptor beta chain. Its antigen is not known. The whole isolated RNA underwent reverse transcription, so sequencing captured expressed TCRB transcripts. Samples of naive, central memory and regulatory T cells yielded a mean of about 3.7 million reads. Assay: immunoSEQ multiplex PCR; the TCRdb copy retains only in-frame clones and omits some. The sample gives some 230,000 clones, 9.6% of which show up once; about 0.037% is in the top ten. The data are from a study of beta chain features in type 1 diabetes. About the research overall: Healthy donors resembled patients in age, gender and cell yields. Broader study findings: Researchers reported that naive, central memory and Treg TCRB repertoires appeared more similar in patients than in healthy donors. Researchers caution that PCR might favor shorter templates, equally among patients and controls.

V trimming: 8 bases; J trimming: 4 bases; junction bases outside the gene matches: 12. Germline V gives CDR1 LGHNA, CDR2 YNFKEQ. The CDR3 extends over 15 amino acids. This sequence joins TRBV4-2 and TRBJ2-3; 7 positions match TRBD2. The source material was naive CD4+ T cells from blood. The source of this sequence is a woman aged 18-30 years in good health. CDR3 in amino acids: CASRDGRALPDTQYF. For the CDR3, the DNA is TGTGCCAGCCGCGATGGGAGGGCCCTGCCAGATACGCAGTATTTT.